This T cell receptor (beta chain) emerged from a study of T-cell memory formation after mild COVID-19. TCRdb independently ran MiXCR on the 5' RACE reads; one entry per CDR3 protein. The sample yields about 130,000 distinct CDR3 sequences, about a sixth seen once. Study-level points and caveats: Second-wave clones reaching peak frequency on day 37 lacked confirmed SARS-CoV-2 specificity.

Per the germline V gene, CDR1 is LNHDA and CDR2 is SQIVND (reference sequence). The CDR3 extends over 11 amino acids. About this clonotype: Its antigen is unknown. Germline and junction disagree at one end, which may indicate a read error.

Material: PBMCs or a T cell subset sorted from them (not recorded which). V usage is TRBV19 and J usage is TRBJ1-2; D is undetermined. The origin of this receptor is an adult woman who had mild COVID-19 (a few samples of this study predate the infection). Cell type and time point are not known. The DNA of the CDR3 is TGTGCCAGTAGTATGTGTCAGGCTGAGGGCTTC. Amino acid sequence: CASSMCQAEGF.